One sample yielded the 3 T cell receptor beta chains listed below, sequenced in a study of shared clonotypes between healthy human individuals. Libraries were prepared by immunoSEQ multiplex PCR; TCRdb keeps only in-frame clonotypes and omits some of them. The sample holds around 2.5 million clones, approximately 93% seen once. The specimen was naive CD4+ T cells from PBMCs. Stated subset: CD45RA+ positively selected. All receptors derive from a man between 18 and 29 years old in good health. Some clones in this sample may be carry-over from other donors' samples.

V usage is TRBV28 and J usage is TRBJ1-5; unclear D gene. V was clipped by 7 bases and J by 7 bases, with 14 bases between them. The germline V gene encodes CDR1 MDHEN and CDR2 SYDVKM. The CDR3 length is 13 residues. CDR3 loop: CASMGSGAQPQHF. The CDR3 DNA follows: TGTGCCAGCATGGGCAGCGGAGCGCAGCCCCAGCATTTT.

The DNA of the CDR3 is TGTGCCAGCTCACCAAGTCGGACCCACAATGAGCAGTTCTTC. Translating gives CASSPSRTHNEQFF. The V and J genes are TRBV18 and TRBJ2-1, with D hard to call. CDR1 is KGHSH, CDR2 LQKENI, per germline. Trimming removed 2 bases from V and 5 bases from J, with 10 bases in between. The CDR3 is 14 residues long.

The chain uses TRBV9 and TRBJ2-1; D may correspond to TRBD1 or TRBD2 (5 bases each). V gave up 3 bases and J gave up 8 bases, with 21 bases separating them. Germline CDR1 and CDR2: SGDLS and YYNGEE. The CDR3 spans 16 residues. CDR3 in DNA: TGTGCCAGCAGCGCCCCGAGGGGCTCTGAGAGCGATGAGCAGTTCTTC. Translated: CASSAPRGSESDEQFF. Looking up the rest from reference TRBV9 and TRBJ2-1 gives the full variable domain: DSGVTQTPKHLITATGQRVTLRCSPRSGDLSVYWYQQSLDQGLQFLIQYYNGEERAKGNILERFSAQQFPDLHSELNLSSLELGDSALYFCASSAPRGSESDEQFFGPGTRLTVL.